One and the same sample provided the 21 T cell receptor beta chains below, sequenced in a study of regulatory T cells in long-lasting Graves disease. Time point noted: persistent/refractory GD, antithyroid drugs over 5 years with positive TRAb. Generation of the TCR library employed RNA extracted from PBMCs. Building of the TCR beta libraries involved iRepertoire HTBI primers and Arm-PCR of CDR3 regions. TCRdb used MiXCR to reprocess the multiplex PCR reads, holding one entry per CDR3 protein. This table holds some 370,000 distinct CDR3 sequences, approximately 23% found once. Sequences were derived from peripheral blood mononuclear cells (PBMCs), sampled when the disease was refractory, from a patient treated with antithyroid drugs. These receptors were obtained from a woman aged 40-49 years with Graves disease.

This sequence joins TRBV6-1 and TRBJ1-1; D not certain. The CDR3 runs to 13 residues. Germline-derived CDR1 and CDR2 are MNHNS and SASEGT. The V end lost 10 bases, the J end lost 0 bases, and 12 bases lay between the germline ends. This CDR3 is CATRSAMNTEAFF. The CDR3 DNA follows: TGTGCCACCAGATCGGCCATGAACACTGAAGCTTTCTTT.

The V call is TRBV6-9, the J call TRBJ1-3; unclear D gene. The CDR3 spans 14 residues. Germline CDR1 is MNHGY and CDR2 is SVAAGI. Trimming removed 2 bases at V and 0 bases at J, with 5 bases between. The CDR3 reads CASSYKGSGNTIYF. The CDR3 DNA reads as TGTGCCAGCAGTTATAAAGGCTCTGGAAACACCATATATTTT.

This clonotype was seen repeatedly, ten times or more. The rearrangement uses TRBV29-1 and TRBJ2-7, with no clear D. CDR3 length: 12 residues. Between the trimmed V and J ends, which lost 0 bases and 4 bases, there was a span of 7 bases. Germline V lookup: CDR1 SQVTM, CDR2 ANQGSEA. CDR3 loop: CSVEDDGYEQYF. CDR3 nucleotide sequence: TGCAGCGTTGAAGATGATGGTTACGAGCAGTACTTC.

This clonotype was detected a few times. The chain uses TRBV12-3 or TRBV12-4 and TRBJ2-3, with D perhaps TRBD1 (5 bases). Between the trimmed V and J ends, which lost 0 bases and 4 bases, there was a span of 11 bases. The CDR3 has 15 residues. CDR3 sequence (DNA): TGTGCCAGCAGTTTAGCAGGGGCCGTGGCAGATACGCAGTATTTT. Encoded protein: CASSLAGAVADTQYF.

This clonotype came up many times. This sequence joins TRBV27 and TRBJ2-6; D gene uncertain. Germline CDR1 MNHEY, CDR2 SMNVEV (reference sequence). Trimming cost V 5 bases and J 0 bases, with 8 bases left between them. There are 15 residues in the CDR3. The CDR3 sequence: CASSSWSSGANVLTF. The CDR3 region has the DNA TGTGCCAGCAGTAGCTGGAGCTCTGGGGCCAACGTCCTGACTTTC.

The sample holds a few counts of this clonotype. Its ends do not fully match the called genes, so a read error is possible. The chain employs TRBV6-1 and TRBJ2-7, with TRBD1 matching over 8 bases. The CDR3 is 15 residues long. Looked up from germline, CDR1 is MNHNS and CDR2 is SASEGT. CDR3 sequence: CASSELNPGQAAPSF. The CDR3 bases are TGTGCCAGCAGTGAACTTAATCCGGGACAGGCGGCCCCAAGTTTC.

The sample holds many counts of this clonotype. The chain uses TRBV2 and TRBJ2-7; D not resolved. Trimming shortened V by 9 bases and J by 0 bases, and 15 bases separated the two germline ends. Germline-derived CDR1 and CDR2 are SNHLY and FYNNEI. This CDR3 region has 14 residues. CDR3 bases: TGTGCCAGTAAGCAGGATTACAGCTCCTACGAGCAGTACTTC. Its translation is CASKQDYSSYEQYF.

The V gene is TRBV7-3, the J gene TRBJ1-2; D is uncertain. Germline V gene lookup returns CDR1 SGHTA and CDR2 FQGTGA. CDR3 length: 15 amino acids. The ends were cut back, 2 bases at V and 1 base at J, with 11 bases in the middle. CDR3 DNA sequence: TGTGCCAGCAGCTTAGGAGCTGCCGGTAACTATGGCTACACCTTC. Protein sequence: CASSLGAAGNYGYTF. Full variable domain (missing parts from reference TRBV7-3 and TRBJ1-2): GAGVSQTPSNKVTEKGKYVELRCDPISGHTALYWYRQSLGQGPEFLIYFQGTGAADDSGLPNDRFFAVRPEGSVSTLKIQRTERGDSAVYLCASSLGAAGNYGYTFGSGTRLTVV.

V is TRBV3-1 and J is TRBJ1-1, with D tentatively TRBD1 (5 bases). The germline V and J ends were trimmed by 4 bases and 8 bases, with 20 bases remaining between them. There are 15 residues in the CDR3. The germline gives CDR1 LGHDT, CDR2 YNNKEL (reference sequence). CDR3 amino acids: CASSRSSGAAWEAFF. CDR3 DNA sequence: TGTGCCAGCAGCCGGTCCTCCGGGGCCGCATGGGAAGCTTTCTTT. Full variable domain (remainder filled in from reference TRBV3-1 and TRBJ1-1): DTAVSQTPKYLVTQMGNDKSIKCEQNLGHDTMYWYKQDSKKFLKIMFSYNNKELIINETVPNRFSPKSPDKAHLNLHINSLELGDSAVYFCASSRSSGAAWEAFFGQGTRLTVV.

This clonotype was observed at least ten times. V is TRBV12-3 or TRBV12-4 and J is TRBJ2-7; no definite D call. The V end lost 8 bases, the J end lost 1 base, and 9 bases lay between the germline ends. The CDR3 runs 12 residues. The CDR3 DNA sequence: TGTGCCAGCCGGAGTGAGTCCTACGAGCAGTACTTC. Its protein is CASRSESYEQYF.

This clonotype was counted ten times or more. J is TRBJ2-7 and V is TRBV28; D is possibly TRBD1 or TRBD2 (5 bases each). V dropped 2 bases and J dropped 3 bases, with 17 bases sitting between them. This CDR3 contains 16 residues. The germline CDR1 and CDR2 sequences are MDHEN and SYDVKM. This CDR3 reads CASSLLAGPLSYEQYF. Here the CDR3 DNA reads TGTGCCAGCAGTTTACTAGCAGGGCCCCTAAGCTACGAGCAGTACTTC.

This clonotype has only a few counts. For the CDR3, the DNA is TGTGCCAGTAGTATAGACAGGGGACACAATCAGCCCCAGCATTTT. Translated, it gives CASSIDRGHNQPQHF. The chain uses TRBV19 and TRBJ1-5, with D possibly TRBD1 on 6 matching bases. V was clipped by 0 bases and J by 3 bases, with 9 bases between them. CDR3 length: 15 amino acids. The germline V gene has CDR1 LNHDA and CDR2 SQIVND (reference sequence).

This clonotype was seen at least ten times. The chain recombines TRBV28 with TRBJ1-5; TRBD1 might be the D (5 bases). V shed 6 bases and J shed 0 bases, with 12 bases lying between them. CDR3 length: 15 residues. Germline V gene sequence: CDR1 MDHEN, CDR2 SYDVKM. The CDR3 coding sequence is TGTGCCAGCAGATCCGGGACGGTTAGCAATCAGCCCCAGCATTTT. Amino acid sequence: CASRSGTVSNQPQHF.

Points on this clonotype: The junction shows a germline mismatch at one end, possibly a read error. V and J are TRBV28 and TRBJ2-6; 10 positions match TRBD1. The CDR3 extends over 18 amino acids. Germline assignment: CDR1 MDHEN and CDR2 SYDVKM. DNA of the CDR3: TGTGCCAGCAGTCCGTCGGGGACAGGGGACTCTGGGGCCAACGTCCAGACTTTC. It yields the protein CASSPSGTGDSGANVQTF.

There are many counts of this clonotype. The chain uses TRBV6-5 and TRBJ1-4; D perhaps matches TRBD1 (5 bases). In germline, CDR1 is MNHEY, CDR2 SVGAGI. V was shortened by 0 bases and J by 5 bases, with 13 bases between the two germline ends. The CDR3 is 16 residues long. CDR3 sequence reads: CASSYSRRGTNEKLFF. The DNA for the CDR3 is TGTGCCAGCAGTTACTCGAGGAGGGGAACGAATGAAAAACTGTTTTTT.

The sample holds many counts of this clonotype. The chain has TRBV11-2 and TRBJ2-5; D is ambiguous. This CDR3 spans 12 amino acids. CDR1 is SGHAT, CDR2 FQNNGV, per germline. V lost 5 bases and J lost 1, with 5 bases in between. In DNA form, the CDR3 reads TGTGCCAGCAGCATAGTCCAAGAGACCCAGTACTTC. Encoded protein: CASSIVQETQYF. Variable domain in full (rest from reference TRBV11-2 and TRBJ2-5): EAGVAQSPRYKIIEKRQSVAFWCNPISGHATLYWYQQILGQGPKLLIQFQNNGVVDDSQLPKDRFSAERLKGVDSTLKIQPAKLEDSAVYLCASSIVQETQYFGPGTRLLVL.

The sample holds many counts of this clonotype. The J gene is TRBJ2-5, the V gene TRBV28, with TRBD1 matching 8 bases. Per the germline V gene, CDR1 is MDHEN and CDR2 is SYDVKM. The J segment lost 4 bases and the V segment lost 3 bases, leaving 4 bases of the junction unmatched. The CDR3 loop spans 14 amino acids. This CDR3 is CASSLLTGGETQYF. CDR3 DNA: TGTGCCAGCAGTTTGCTTACAGGGGGAGAGACCCAGTACTTC.

J is TRBJ2-3 and V is TRBV10-3; 8 bases are a match to TRBD2. Germline V CDR1 and CDR2: ENHRY, SYGVKD. J gave up 2 bases and V 5 bases, and 9 bases lay outside the gene matches. This CDR3 is built from 16 residues. The CDR3 is CAISPFSGTITDTQYF. The CDR3 DNA reads as TGTGCCATCAGTCCATTTAGCGGGACTATCACAGATACGCAGTATTTT.

The gene calls are TRBV29-1 and TRBJ1-1, with D unclear. This CDR3 has 16 residues. Germline assignment: CDR1 SQVTM and CDR2 ANQGSEA. V was shortened by 0 bases and J by 11 bases, with 25 bases between the two germline ends. The CDR3 DNA follows: TGCAGCGTTGAAGATCTGTTTGGGAGTAAAGGTTTGAGTGCTTTCTTT. Protein sequence: CSVEDLFGSKGLSAFF.

This clonotype was detected a few times. The CDR3 loop is CASSSGRGETQYF. CDR3 DNA: TGCGCCAGCAGCAGCGGGAGGGGAGAGACCCAGTACTTC. This chain connects TRBV5-1 to TRBJ2-5; TRBD2 agrees at 10 bases. Trimming at V came to 4 bases and at J to 4 bases, leaving 1 base not matched to a gene. From germline, CDR1 is SGHRS and CDR2 YFSETQ. This CDR3 region has 13 residues. Full variable domain (remainder filled in from reference TRBV5-1 and TRBJ2-5): KAGVTQTPRYLIKTRGQQVTLSCSPISGHRSVSWYQQTPGQGLQFLFEYFSETQRNKGNFPGRFSGRQFSNSRSEMNVSTLELGDSALYLCASSSGRGETQYFGPGTRLLVL.

The table lists this clonotype with a few counts. The chain recombines TRBV27 with TRBJ2-4; possible D gene TRBD2, 6 bases. Germline loops: CDR1 MNHEY, CDR2 SMNVEV (reference sequence). Deletions cut 4 bases from V and 4 bases from J, with 11 bases between. The CDR3 sequence is 14 residues long. This CDR3 is CASSSGLQKNIQYF. The CDR3 DNA reads TGTGCCAGCAGTTCGGGACTGCAGAAAAACATTCAGTACTTC.